Listed here is a single T cell receptor beta chain. Its antigen remains unidentified. With listed TCR primers and previously described methods, bulk TCR libraries were prepared. TCRdb reanalysed the PCR reads using MiXCR and keeps one entry per CDR3 protein. This sample has approximately 670,000 distinct CDR3 sequences, with about 20% found just once. These data are taken from a study of molecular identifiers for immune sequencing clone quantification. Regarding the study as a whole: Clones above 20 RNA copies contained over 99% of effector molecules and under 1% of naive molecules. Should identical TCR molecules share a barcode, the sizes of highly expanded clones could be underestimated.

The material sequenced was naive CD8+ T cells from blood, with Jurkat cell RNA spiked in. Subset indicated: FACS-sorted CD8+CD4-CCR7+CD45RA+ naive T cells. The TCR originated in a human donor in good health. Some libraries in this study had Jurkat cell RNA spiked in.

CDR3: CSARDFHDHGYTF. The CDR3 DNA reads TGCAGTGCTAGGGACTTTCACGACCATGGCTACACCTTC. The rearrangement joins TRBV20-1 to TRBJ1-2, with no clear D. V was clipped by 3 bases and J by 6 bases, with 14 bases between them. This CDR3 is built from 13 residues. Per the germline V gene, CDR1 is DFQATT and CDR2 is SNEGSKA (reference sequence).